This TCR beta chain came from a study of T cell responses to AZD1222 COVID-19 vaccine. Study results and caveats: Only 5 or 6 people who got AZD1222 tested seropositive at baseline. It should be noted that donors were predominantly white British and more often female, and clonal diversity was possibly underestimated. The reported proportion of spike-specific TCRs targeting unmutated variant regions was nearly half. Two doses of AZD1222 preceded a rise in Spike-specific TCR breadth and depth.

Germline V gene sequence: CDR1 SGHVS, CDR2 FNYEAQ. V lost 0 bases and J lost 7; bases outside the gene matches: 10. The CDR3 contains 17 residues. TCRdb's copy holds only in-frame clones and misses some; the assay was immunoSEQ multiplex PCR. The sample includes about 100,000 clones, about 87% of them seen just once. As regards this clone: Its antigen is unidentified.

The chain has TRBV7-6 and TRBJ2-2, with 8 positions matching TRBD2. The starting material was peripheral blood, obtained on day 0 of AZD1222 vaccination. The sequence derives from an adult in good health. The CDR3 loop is CASSLAPREGLFGELFF. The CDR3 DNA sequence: TGTGCCAGCAGCTTAGCCCCACGGGAGGGCCTGTTCGGGGAGCTGTTTTTT. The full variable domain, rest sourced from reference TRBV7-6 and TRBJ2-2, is GAGVSQSPRYKVTKRGQDVALRCDPISGHVSLYWYRQALGQGPEFLTYFNYEAQQDKSGLPNDRFSAERPEGSISTLTIQRTEQRDSAMYRCASSLAPREGLFGELFFGEGSRLTVL.